A selection of T cell receptor beta chains follows, all from one sample in a study of blood T cells in healthy people across ages. TCRdb recomputed calls from the 5' RACE reads with MiXCR, one row per CDR3 protein. This table has about 1,000,000 distinct CDR3 sequences, 40% to 45% appearing once. The material sequenced was blood. The receptors originated from an older woman in good health. Both conserved end residues are part of each CDR3. A D gene is named only where the DNA matches it firmly. Expanded clones get a size class; other rows say once, few or many, or leave the size out.

v_call	j_call	clone_size	d_call	cdr3_aa	cdr3_nt
TRBV28	TRBJ2-5	NA	NA	CASSLLQGPQETQYF	TGTGCCAGCAGCCTCCTACAGGGCCCACAAGAGACCCAGTACTTC
TRBV11-2	TRBJ2-1	NA	NA	CASSLVVIGNEQFF	TGTGCCAGCAGCTTAGTTGTCATCGGCAATGAGCAGTTCTTC
TRBV2	TRBJ2-1	NA	TRBD1	CAGLGQGFRDEQFF	TGTGCCGGCCTGGGACAGGGGTTCCGTGATGAGCAGTTCTTC
TRBV24-1	TRBJ2-5	NA	NA	CATSDSWLTGWSQETQYF	TGTGCCACCAGTGACAGTTGGCTAACAGGGTGGTCCCAAGAGACCCAGTACTTC
TRBV20-1	TRBJ2-3	NA	TRBD2	CSASPLSSGRILTDTQYF	TGCAGTGCTAGTCCCTTATCTAGCGGGAGGATTCTCACAGATACGCAGTATTTT
TRBV5-4	TRBJ2-3	NA	TRBD1	CASSLFRDSSTDTQYF	TGTGCCAGCAGCTTGTTTCGGGACAGTAGCACAGATACGCAGTATTTT
TRBV18	TRBJ2-1	NA	TRBD2	CASSPREGGRGYNEQFF	TGTGCCAGCTCACCACGAGAAGGCGGGAGGGGGTACAATGAGCAGTTCTTC
TRBV5-1	TRBJ2-5	NA	NA	CASQEVETQYF	TGCGCCAGCCAGGAGGTAGAGACCCAGTACTTC
TRBV28	TRBJ1-6	few	NA	CASSPRLGNSPLHF	TGTGCCAGCAGTCCCCGTTTGGGAAATTCACCCCTCCACTTT
TRBV20-1	TRBJ2-1	NA	TRBD2	CSAPGGLAGNSYNEQFF	TGCAGTGCCCCCGGGGGACTAGCGGGGAACTCCTACAATGAGCAGTTCTTC
TRBV5-1	TRBJ2-3	NA	NA	CTSSTGFSSTDTQYF	TGCACCAGCAGCACGGGGTTTTCGAGCACAGACACGCAGTATTTT
TRBV20-1	TRBJ2-7	once	NA	CSARDSDTSSYEQYF	TGCAGTGCTAGAGACAGCGACACCAGCTCCTACGAGCAGTACTTC
TRBV30	TRBJ2-7	NA	NA	CAWSEYEQYF	TGTGCCTGGAGCGAATACGAGCAGTACTTC
TRBV4-2	TRBJ1-5	NA	NA	CASSQDGQIGNKPQHF	TGTGCCAGCAGCCAAGATGGCCAGATAGGAAATAAGCCCCAGCATTTT